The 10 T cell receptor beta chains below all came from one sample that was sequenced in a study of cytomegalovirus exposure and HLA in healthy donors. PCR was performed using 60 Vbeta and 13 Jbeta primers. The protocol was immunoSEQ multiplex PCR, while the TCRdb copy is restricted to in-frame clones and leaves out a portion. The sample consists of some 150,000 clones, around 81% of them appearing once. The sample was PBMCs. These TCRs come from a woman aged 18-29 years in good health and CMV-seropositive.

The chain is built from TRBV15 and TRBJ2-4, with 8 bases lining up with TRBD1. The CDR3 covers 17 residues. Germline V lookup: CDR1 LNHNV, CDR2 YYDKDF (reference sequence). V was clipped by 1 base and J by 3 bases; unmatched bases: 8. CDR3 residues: CATSRGGDRGDKNIQYF. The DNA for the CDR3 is TGTGCCACCAGCAGAGGGGGTGACAGGGGTGACAAAAACATTCAGTACTTC. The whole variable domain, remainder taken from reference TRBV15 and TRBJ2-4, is DAMVIQNPRYQVTQFGKPVTLSCSQTLNHNVMYWYQQKSSQAPKLLFHYYDKDFNNEADTPDNFQSRRPNTSFCFLDIRSPGLGDTAMYLCATSRGGDRGDKNIQYFGAGTRLSVL.

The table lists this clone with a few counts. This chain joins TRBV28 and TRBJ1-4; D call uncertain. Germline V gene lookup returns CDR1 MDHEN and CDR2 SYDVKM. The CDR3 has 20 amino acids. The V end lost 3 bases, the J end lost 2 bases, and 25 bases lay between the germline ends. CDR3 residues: CASSFFFGGRRIGTNEKLFF. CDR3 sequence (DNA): TGTGCCAGCAGTTTTTTTTTCGGAGGCAGACGTATAGGTACTAATGAAAAACTGTTTTTT.

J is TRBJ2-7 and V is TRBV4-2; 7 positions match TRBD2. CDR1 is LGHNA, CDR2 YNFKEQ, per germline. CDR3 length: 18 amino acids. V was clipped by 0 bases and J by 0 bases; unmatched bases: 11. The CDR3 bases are TGTGCCAGCAGCCAAGAGGCCCCGAGCGGGGACTACTCCTACGAGCAGTACTTC. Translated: CASSQEAPSGDYSYEQYF.

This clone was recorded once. This chain's CDR3 is CASSPRDRDLSNQPQHF. The CDR3 DNA follows: TGTGCCAGCAGCCCGCGGGACAGGGACCTTAGCAATCAGCCCCAGCATTTT. This chain links TRBV4-2 with TRBJ1-5; 9 bases match TRBD1. This CDR3 contains 17 residues. Per the germline V gene, CDR1 is LGHNA and CDR2 is YNFKEQ. V shed 4 bases and J 0 bases; nucleotides not matched to a gene: 7.

CDR3 nucleotide sequence: TGCGCCAGCAGCCCCGGGGAAATCTACGAGCAGTACTTC. Residues: CASSPGEIYEQYF. The chain combines TRBV5-1 with TRBJ2-5; D perhaps matches TRBD2 (5 bases). The DNA matches TRBJ2-7 better at its end, which makes the J call doubtful. CDR1 is SGHRS, CDR2 YFSETQ, per germline. The CDR3 sequence is 13 residues long.

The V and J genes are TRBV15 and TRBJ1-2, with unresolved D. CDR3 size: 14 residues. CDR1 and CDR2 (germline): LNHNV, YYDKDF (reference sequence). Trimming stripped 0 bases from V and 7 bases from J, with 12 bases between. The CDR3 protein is CATSRDYGEGGYTF. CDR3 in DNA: TGTGCCACCAGCAGAGATTACGGGGAAGGTGGCTACACCTTC. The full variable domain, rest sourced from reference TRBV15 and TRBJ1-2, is DAMVIQNPRYQVTQFGKPVTLSCSQTLNHNVMYWYQQKSSQAPKLLFHYYDKDFNNEADTPDNFQSRRPNTSFCFLDIRSPGLGDTAMYLCATSRDYGEGGYTFGSGTRLTVV.

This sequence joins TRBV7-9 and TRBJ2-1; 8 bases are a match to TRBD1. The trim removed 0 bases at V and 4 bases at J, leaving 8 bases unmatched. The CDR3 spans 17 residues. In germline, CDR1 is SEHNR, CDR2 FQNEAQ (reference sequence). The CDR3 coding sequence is TGTGCCAGCAGCTTAGCTTCGGCAGGGGGCGATTACAATGAGCAGTTCTTC. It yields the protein CASSLASAGGDYNEQFF.

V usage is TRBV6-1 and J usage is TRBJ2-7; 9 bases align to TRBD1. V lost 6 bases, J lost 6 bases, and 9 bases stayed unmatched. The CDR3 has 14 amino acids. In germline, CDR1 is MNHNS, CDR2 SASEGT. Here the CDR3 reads CASRGTGGLGEQYF. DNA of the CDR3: TGTGCCAGCAGAGGCACAGGGGGCCTTGGCGAGCAGTACTTC.

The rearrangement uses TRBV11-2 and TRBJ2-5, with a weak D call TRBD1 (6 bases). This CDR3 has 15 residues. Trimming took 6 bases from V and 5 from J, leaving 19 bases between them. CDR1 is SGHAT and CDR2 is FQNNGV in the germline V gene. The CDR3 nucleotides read TGTGCCAGCAGGGGTATGACAGGCCCGAGGGAGACCCAGTACTTC. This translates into CASRGMTGPRETQYF.

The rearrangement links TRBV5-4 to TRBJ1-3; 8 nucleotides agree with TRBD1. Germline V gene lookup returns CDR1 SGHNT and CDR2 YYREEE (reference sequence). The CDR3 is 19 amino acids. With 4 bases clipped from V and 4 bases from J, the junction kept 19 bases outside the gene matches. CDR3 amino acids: CASSDPRQGPGPGGNTIYF. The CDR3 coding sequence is TGTGCCAGCAGCGACCCAAGACAGGGGCCTGGGCCGGGAGGAAACACCATATATTTT.